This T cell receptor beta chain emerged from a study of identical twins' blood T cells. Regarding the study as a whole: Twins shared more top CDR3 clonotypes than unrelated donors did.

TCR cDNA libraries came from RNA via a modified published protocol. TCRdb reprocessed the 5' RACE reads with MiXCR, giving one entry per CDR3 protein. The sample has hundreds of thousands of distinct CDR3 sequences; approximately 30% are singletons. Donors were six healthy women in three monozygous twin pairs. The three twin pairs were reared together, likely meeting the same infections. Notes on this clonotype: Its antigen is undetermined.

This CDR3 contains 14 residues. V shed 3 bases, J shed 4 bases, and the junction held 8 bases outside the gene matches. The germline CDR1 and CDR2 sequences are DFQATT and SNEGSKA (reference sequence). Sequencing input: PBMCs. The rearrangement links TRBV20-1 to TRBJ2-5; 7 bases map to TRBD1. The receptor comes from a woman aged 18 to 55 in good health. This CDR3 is CSARQNRGSETQYF. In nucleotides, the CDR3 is TGCAGTGCTAGGCAAAACAGGGGTTCAGAGACCCAGTACTTC.